This note documents a single T cell receptor (beta chain) sequence. Expressed TCRB transcripts got sequenced, as all isolated RNA was reverse transcribed. Method: immunoSEQ multiplex PCR; TCRdb's copy keeps in-frame clones and lacks some. The sample has fewer than 650,000 clones, 15% to 19% seen once; the top ten hold 0.093%. Naive, central memory, regulatory and stem cell-like memory cells within the CD4+ compartment were sorted using CD45RO/CCR7/CD25/CD127/CD95/CD27. The sample originates from a study of beta chain features in type 1 diabetes. This CDR3 has 13 amino acids. CDR1 MNHEY and CDR2 SVGAGI come from the germline V gene. The V end was cut by 0 bases, the J end by 4 bases, with 6 bases between.

This sequence originates from a man between 18 and 35 years old in good health. Sequences were obtained from naive CD4+ T cells from blood. The chain uses TRBV6-5 and TRBJ1-2; D unresolved. The CDR3 coding sequence is TGTGCCAGCAGTTACTCGAAGTTCTATGGCTACACCTTC. Its translation: CASSYSKFYGYTF.